The sequence of this T cell receptor beta chain was determined in a study of naive CD8 T cells in extremely preterm neonates (dated by TCRdb to 2017 to 2019). About the investigation overall: The study compared the TCRbeta CDR3 repertoires of sorted naive CD8+ T cells among four age groups: extremely preterm neonates, term neonates, young children and adults. The research as a whole found: A higher proportion of shared CDR3 nucleotide sequences was found in preterm neonates (about 2.7%) than in term neonates (about 0.4%), young children (approximately 0.03%) and adults (approximately 0.01%). A small sample size and variable productive template counts among preterm samples were noted by the authors as limitations. Preterm neonates showed significantly lower iChao1 richness than every other age group (p < 0.05) along with an even clone distribution, indicating a less rich repertoire. Prospective longitudinal studies of preterm and term neonates were called for by the authors so that T cell development could be tracked within individuals. Preterm CDR3s were shorter, with fewer N additions and less junctional trimming, and were closer to germline than those of older groups.

TCRbeta CDR3 regions were amplified from genomic DNA by a two-step, bias-controlled multiplex PCR. Primers specific for every TRBV and TRBJ gene segment were used in the multiplex PCR. The immunoSEQ Assay was used to generate the TCRbeta repertoire data. The source study handled its data this way. To merge closely related sequences, reads went through filtering and clustering using a relative-frequency ratio and a modified nearest-neighbor algorithm. The V, D and J gene assignments for CDR3 sequences were based on IMGT annotation. Template counts were quantified against synthetic TCR CDR3 analog sequences and normalized for PCR amplification bias. Only unique productive sequences, that is, in-frame CDR3 sequences lacking stop codons, were included in the analyses. The immunoSEQ Analyzer software was used to calculate clonality, defined as 1 minus Pielou's evenness, and iChao1 richness. Statistical testing was performed in JMP, using Student's t-test or a non-parametric test depending on Shapiro-Wilk normality results. TCRdb obtained this table from immuneACCESS and retained in-frame rearrangements with V and J assigned. These tables miss some clones; where compared with another copy, unresolved V genes account for less than half of the shortfall, and the remainder is unexplained. V, J and clone size reflect that table, while D and trimming were determined from the DNA. This sample is represented by 25,000 or so clones; about nine tenths of them were singletons. The biggest ten clones account for approximately 0.95% of the sample.

A handful of extremely preterm deliveries, at roughly 22-28 weeks of gestation, provided the preterm samples. Pregnancies with fetal demise, active maternal HSV infection or known maternal HIV infection were excluded from the study. A FACSAria III cell sorter was used to sort live, Annexin V-negative naive CD8+ T cells (CD3+CD8+CD45RA+CCR7+). Per sample, between roughly 18,000 and 110,000 naive CD8+ T cells were obtained by sorting. Preassembled standardized sampling kits were used to collect mixed venous-arterial cord blood. Cord blood stayed at room temperature and was processed within 4 hours after collection. Ficoll-Paque density gradient centrifugation of diluted blood was used to isolate mononuclear cells. Before sorting, mononuclear cells were cryopreserved in approximately 10% DMSO plus 90% FBS and kept long term at -150 degrees C. After thawing, the cells were stained with Annexin V and with antibodies against CD3, CD8, CCR7 and CD45RA. Genomic DNA was extracted from snap-frozen sorted cell pellets with the DNeasy Blood and Tissue Kit.

On this clone: Its cognate antigen has yet to be identified. No much larger clone is present one base from it, and per-base qualities are unavailable.

Sequences SEHNR (CDR1) and FQNEAQ (CDR2) are obtained from the germline V gene (reference sequence). From its cysteine to its phenylalanine, the CDR3 spans 14 amino acids. The CDR3 DNA has 42 bases and is translated from base 1. The sequence links TRBV7-9 to TRBJ2-5; TRBD1 agrees with 7 junctional bases. The better agreement between TRBJ2-7 and the DNA end casts doubt on the J call. The receptor comes from a boy who was born preterm. The sample taken for sequencing was naive CD8+ T cells from cord blood. The CDR3 amino acid sequence is: CASSPPDRVYEQYF. The sequenced DNA is TGTGCCAGCAGCCCCCCCGACAGGGTCTACGAGCAGTACTTC.